These 24 T cell receptor beta chains share one sample of origin, sequenced in a study of T cell repertoires in cytomegalovirus infection. TCRdb re-analysed the reads in MiXCR, keeping a single row per CDR3 protein. The sample comprises approximately 500,000 distinct CDR3 sequences, around a quarter of which are singletons, and about 12% rests with the top ten. The sequenced material came from PBMCs. Source of these receptors: a human donor in good health (CMV status not recorded). Some clones in this sample may be carry-over from other donors' samples.

This chain joins TRBV20-1 and TRBJ2-3, with 12 bases lining up with TRBD2. The CDR3 totals 17 residues. With V trimmed by 0 bases and J by 0 bases, 4 bases remained unmatched. The germline gives CDR1 DFQATT, CDR2 SNEGSKA (reference sequence). The CDR3, as DNA: TGCAGTGCTAGAGATCTAGGGACTAGCGGGAGCACAGATACGCAGTATTTT. Residues: CSARDLGTSGSTDTQYF.

The rearrangement links TRBV2 to TRBJ1-4; D might be TRBD1 (6 bases). Germline CDR1 is SNHLY and CDR2 is FYNNEI. The CDR3 is made up of 14 amino acids. The germline V and J ends were trimmed by 8 bases and 6 bases, with 16 bases remaining between them. The CDR3 protein is CASGGGGSDEKLFF. The CDR3 DNA is TGTGCCAGCGGGGGAGGGGGTAGTGATGAAAAACTGTTTTTT.

J is TRBJ2-1 and V is TRBV20-1; TRBD2 agrees at 10 bases. Trimming at V came to 0 bases and at J to 8 bases, leaving 7 bases not matched to a gene. Germline V gene lookup returns CDR1 DFQATT and CDR2 SNEGSKA (reference sequence). This CDR3 spans 15 amino acids. CDR3 sequence: CSAREGASGSDEQFF. The CDR3 DNA reads TGCAGTGCTAGAGAGGGAGCTAGCGGGAGCGATGAGCAGTTCTTC.

The chain recombines TRBV20-1 with TRBJ2-5; the D gene is possibly TRBD2 (5 bases). CDR1 is DFQATT and CDR2 is SNEGSKA in the germline V gene (reference sequence). V lost 4 bases and J lost 0, with 9 bases in between. This CDR3 region has 13 residues. In nucleotides, the CDR3 is TGCAGTGCTACCGGAGGTCACCAAGAGACCCAGTACTTC. This encodes CSATGGHQETQYF.

This clonotype has a handful of counts. The J gene is TRBJ2-1, the V gene TRBV12-3 or TRBV12-4, with D maybe TRBD2 (6 bases). The CDR3 length is 14 residues. V dropped 6 bases and J dropped 3 bases, with 12 bases sitting between them. For the CDR3, the DNA is TGTGCCAGCAGACCGGGACTTGACTACAATGAGCAGTTCTTC. Its protein is CASRPGLDYNEQFF.

This clonotype was seen only a few times. This sequence joins TRBV7-2 and TRBJ1-1; D may be TRBD1 (5 bases). Germline-derived CDR1 and CDR2 are SGHTA and FQGNSA. The CDR3 sequence is 14 residues long. V was cut by 5 bases and J by 4 bases, with 14 bases left in between. This CDR3 reads CASSEQVGGTEAFF. CDR3 nucleotides: TGTGCCAGCAGCGAACAAGTGGGGGGCACTGAAGCTTTCTTT.

There are many counts of this clonotype. J is TRBJ2-1 and V is TRBV7-9; 12 bases fit TRBD2. The CDR3 has 17 amino acids. In germline, CDR1 is SEHNR, CDR2 FQNEAQ (reference sequence). J lost 3 bases, V lost 5 bases, and 8 bases had no gene match. The CDR3 sequence is CASSPSTSGRVYNEQFF. DNA of the CDR3: TGTGCCAGCAGCCCGTCGACTAGCGGGAGAGTCTACAATGAGCAGTTCTTC.

Details on this clonotype: This may stem from a read error, because a much larger clone lies one nucleotide away. The chain combines TRBV7-8 with TRBJ2-2; 11 bases are a match to TRBD2. Germline trimming cut 5 bases from V and 0 bases from J; bases unmatched to any gene: 5. CDR1 is SGHVS and CDR2 is FQNEAQ in the germline V gene. The CDR3 runs 17 residues. Here the CDR3 DNA reads TGTGCCAGCAGCGAGGGACTAGCGGAGCCGAACACCGGGGAGCTGTTTTTT. Its translation: CASSEGLAEPNTGELFF.

V is TRBV15 and J is TRBJ2-1; possibly TRBD2 for D (5 bases). V gave up 0 bases and J gave up 4 bases, with 16 bases separating them. CDR1 is LNHNV, CDR2 YYDKDF, per germline (reference sequence). The CDR3 covers 17 residues. CDR3 sequence (DNA): TGTGCCACCAGCAGAGATCGGGCGGGTGACCTTTACAATGAGCAGTTCTTC. It specifies CATSRDRAGDLYNEQFF.

This clonotype showed up many times. The chain recombines TRBV10-3 with TRBJ2-1; D could derive from TRBD1 or TRBD2 (7 bases each). The CDR3 is 15 amino acids. Germline V gene lookup returns CDR1 ENHRY and CDR2 SYGVKD. V was pared by 7 bases and J by 6 bases, with 19 bases between. CDR3 coding DNA: TGTGCCATCATGGGCAGGGGGGGTCATGGCAATGAGCAGTTCTTC. Amino acid sequence: CAIMGRGGHGNEQFF.

The chain employs TRBV28 and TRBJ2-5; TRBD1 matches 12 bases. This CDR3 region has 16 residues. V dropped 7 bases and J dropped 4; count of bases not matched to a gene: 10. The germline gives CDR1 MDHEN, CDR2 SYDVKM. The CDR3 is CASTGRDRGRAETQYF. The CDR3 region has the DNA TGTGCCAGCACCGGGCGGGACAGGGGGCGAGCAGAGACCCAGTACTTC.

The chain combines TRBV18 with TRBJ1-1, with 12 positions matching TRBD1. The trim removed 3 bases at V and 1 base at J, leaving 6 bases unmatched. The CDR3 runs to 17 residues. Germline assignment: CDR1 KGHSH and CDR2 LQKENI. The CDR3 reads CASSPLGDRGQNTEAFF. DNA of the CDR3: TGTGCCAGCTCACCTCTAGGGGACAGGGGGCAGAACACTGAAGCTTTCTTT.

The chain recombines TRBV20-1 with TRBJ2-5; perhaps TRBD2 as D (5 bases). Germline V gives CDR1 DFQATT, CDR2 SNEGSKA (reference sequence). Trimming cost V 3 bases and J 3 bases, with 11 bases left between them. The CDR3 length is 13 residues. CDR3 DNA sequence: TGCAGTGCTAGCGGGATACAAAAAGAGACCCAGTACTTC. Amino acids: CSASGIQKETQYF.

The J gene is TRBJ1-4, the V gene TRBV25-1; 8 bases line up with TRBD1. The CDR3 is 15 residues long. Germline CDR1 is MGHDK and CDR2 is SYGVNS. V dropped 5 bases and J dropped 2; count of bases not matched to a gene: 4. Here the CDR3 reads CASSPRTGTNEKLFF. The CDR3 nucleotides are TGTGCCAGCAGTCCTCGGACAGGGACTAATGAAAAACTGTTTTTT.

This clonotype was seen only once. The V call is TRBV7-9, the J call TRBJ2-5; a possible D gene is TRBD2 (6 bases). Germline V gives CDR1 SEHNR, CDR2 FQNEAQ (reference sequence). V lost 5 bases and J 5 bases, leaving 15 bases between the germline ends. The CDR3 totals 14 residues. The DNA of the CDR3 is TGTGCCAGCAGCGCGTCGACTAGTTCCGAGACCCAGTACTTC. As protein: CASSASTSSETQYF. Based on the CDR3 plus reference TRBV7-9 and TRBJ2-5, the full variable domain is DTGVSQNPRHKITKRGQNVTFRCDPISEHNRLYWYRQTLGQGPEFLTYFQNEAQLEKSRLLSDRFSAERPKGSFSTLEIQRTEQGDSAMYLCASSASTSSETQYFGPGTRLLVL.

The V and J genes are TRBV7-9 and TRBJ2-5; 9 nucleotides line up with TRBD2. V gave up 5 bases and J gave up 4 bases; unmatched junction bases: 14. This CDR3 is built from 17 residues. Germline values: CDR1 SEHNR, CDR2 FQNEAQ (reference sequence). CDR3 sequence reads: CASSIPGVAGVPETQYF. As DNA, the CDR3 is TGTGCCAGCAGCATCCCAGGGGTAGCGGGAGTTCCAGAGACCCAGTACTTC.

The J gene is TRBJ2-3, the V gene TRBV12-3 or TRBV12-4; possibly TRBD2 for D (5 bases). This CDR3 is built from 17 residues. The V and J ends lost 2 bases and 2 bases respectively, with 17 bases between them. CDR3 nucleotides: TGTGCCAGCAGTTTATCATTCGACTACCCATTCACAGATACGCAGTATTTT. The encoded protein is CASSLSFDYPFTDTQYF.

The chain uses TRBV19 and TRBJ1-2; a weak D match, TRBD1 (5 bases). CDR3 length: 13 residues. The V end was cut by 10 bases, the J end by 7 bases, with 19 bases between. Germline values: CDR1 LNHDA, CDR2 SQIVND (reference sequence). CDR3 nucleotides: TGTGCCACGCCAGACAGTTCAATAGGTGGCTACACCTTC. Its protein is CATPDSSIGGYTF.

The chain recombines TRBV4-1 with TRBJ1-3, with D hard to call. V was shortened by 1 base and J by 0 bases, with 7 bases between the two germline ends. Germline CDR1 is MGHRA and CDR2 is YSYEKL. The CDR3 covers 15 residues. The CDR3 loop reads CASSQVSGSGNTIYF. The CDR3 nucleotides read TGCGCCAGCAGCCAAGTTTCAGGCTCTGGAAACACCATATATTTT.

This clonotype was observed a few times. Compared with germline, one end of the junction differs, possibly owing to a read error. The chain employs TRBV15 and TRBJ1-5, with 7 bases that match TRBD1. Per germline, CDR1 LNHNV and CDR2 YYDKDF (reference sequence). The CDR3 is 14 amino acids. CDR3 DNA: TGTGCCACCAGCCGAGACAGGGGCAATCAGCCCCAGCATTTT. This gives the protein CATSRDRGNQPQHF.

The chain couples TRBV6-2 or TRBV6-3 to TRBJ1-5; 8 bases are shared with TRBD1. The CDR3 consists of 14 residues. CDR1 is MNHEY, CDR2 SVGEGT, per germline. Trimming cost V 6 bases and J 7 bases; bases outside gene matches: 8. CDR3 sequence reads: CASRPGQGRQPQHF. CDR3 coding DNA: TGTGCCAGCAGACCCGGACAGGGAAGACAGCCCCAGCATTTT.

This clonotype turned up a few times. The V call is TRBV20-1, the J call TRBJ2-2; 13 bases agree with TRBD2. After removal of 4 bases from V and 6 bases from J, the junction contained 11 bases not matched to a gene. Germline V lookup: CDR1 DFQATT, CDR2 SNEGSKA (reference sequence). The CDR3 covers 17 residues. The CDR3 loop reads CSATGIGLAGAAGELFF. The CDR3 coding sequence is TGCAGTGCTACCGGAATTGGACTAGCGGGAGCTGCCGGGGAGCTGTTTTTT.

This clonotype has ten or more counts. The genes are TRBV7-2 and TRBJ1-2; 8 bases line up with TRBD1. V gave up 3 bases and J gave up 4 bases; unmatched junction bases: 13. The germline V gene has CDR1 SGHTA and CDR2 FQGNSA. The CDR3 runs 17 residues. In DNA, the CDR3 is TGTGCCAGCAGCTTGACAGGGGTCTCTACGGAGGTCTATGGCTACACCTTC. Translation: CASSLTGVSTEVYGYTF.

In its sample, this clonotype was seen a few times. This rearrangement joins TRBV6-2 or TRBV6-3 to TRBJ1-1; weak D call: TRBD1 (5 bases). Trimming took off 5 bases at V and 4 bases at J, with 14 bases between the two ends. This CDR3 contains 14 residues. Per the germline V gene, CDR1 is MNHEY and CDR2 is SVGEGT. The CDR3 nucleotides read TGTGCCAGCAGTGCGGAAGGGGTTCCCACTGAAGCTTTCTTT. This encodes CASSAEGVPTEAFF.